A single sample is the source of the 5 T cell receptor beta chains below, sequenced in a study of regulatory T cells in long-lasting Graves disease. CDR3-region Arm-PCR and iRepertoire HTBI primers produced the TCR beta libraries. TCRdb analysed the multiplex PCR reads with MiXCR anew, one entry per CDR3 protein. The top ten clones hold 6.5% to 9% of a sample with approximately 500,000 distinct CDR3 sequences, about a fifth of them seen once. Time point indicated: persistent/refractory GD, antithyroid drugs over 5 years with positive TRAb. Preparation of the TCR library used RNA extracted from PBMCs. This sample comprised peripheral blood mononuclear cells (PBMCs), obtained when the disease was refractory, from a patient treated with antithyroid drugs. These receptors were collected from a female donor with Graves disease.

This chain connects TRBV6-1 to TRBJ2-1, with 12 positions matching TRBD2. V shed 5 bases, J shed 5 bases, and the junction held 4 bases outside the gene matches. Germline CDR1 and CDR2: MNHNS and SASEGT. The CDR3 consists of 15 residues. The DNA for the CDR3 is TGTGCCAGCAGTCGTGGACTAGCGGGAAACAATGAGCAGTTCTTC. Encoded protein: CASSRGLAGNNEQFF.

This sequence joins TRBV29-1 and TRBJ2-7; no firm D call. The CDR3 is 13 residues long. V lost 2 bases and J 7 bases, leaving 15 bases between the germline ends. Germline V gives CDR1 SQVTM, CDR2 ANQGSEA. CDR3 nucleotide sequence: TGCAGCGTTGAAAGTCAGCCCAACGGGGAGCAGTACTTC. Its protein is CSVESQPNGEQYF.

The genes are TRBV7-2 and TRBJ2-5; D remains unclear. The better agreement between TRBJ2-1 and the DNA end casts doubt on the J call. In germline, CDR1 is SGHTA, CDR2 FQGNSA. This CDR3 has 14 amino acids. For the CDR3, the DNA is TGTGCCAGCAACTTGCCCTCTCTGGGGAATGAGCAGTTCTTC. It codes for CASNLPSLGNEQFF.

In this sample, this clonotype turned up many times. V gene TRBV6-2 or TRBV6-3 combines with J gene TRBJ2-5, with 8 bases that match TRBD1. Germline assignment: CDR1 MNHEY and CDR2 SVGEGT. CDR3 size: 15 residues. V trimming: 2 bases; J trimming: 4 bases; junction bases outside the gene matches: 6. CDR3 amino acids: CASSYRTGRSETQYF. The CDR3 bases are TGTGCCAGCAGTTACCGGACAGGGAGGTCAGAGACCCAGTACTTC.

DNA for the CDR3: TGTGCCAGCAGCGAACAGCTAGCGGGGGATGAGCAGTTCTTC. Translating gives CASSEQLAGDEQFF. This chain joins TRBV2 and TRBJ2-1; 10 nucleotides agree with TRBD2. The germline CDR1 and CDR2 sequences are SNHLY and FYNNEI. After removal of 6 bases from V and 8 bases from J, the junction contained 7 bases not matched to a gene. The CDR3 has 14 residues.